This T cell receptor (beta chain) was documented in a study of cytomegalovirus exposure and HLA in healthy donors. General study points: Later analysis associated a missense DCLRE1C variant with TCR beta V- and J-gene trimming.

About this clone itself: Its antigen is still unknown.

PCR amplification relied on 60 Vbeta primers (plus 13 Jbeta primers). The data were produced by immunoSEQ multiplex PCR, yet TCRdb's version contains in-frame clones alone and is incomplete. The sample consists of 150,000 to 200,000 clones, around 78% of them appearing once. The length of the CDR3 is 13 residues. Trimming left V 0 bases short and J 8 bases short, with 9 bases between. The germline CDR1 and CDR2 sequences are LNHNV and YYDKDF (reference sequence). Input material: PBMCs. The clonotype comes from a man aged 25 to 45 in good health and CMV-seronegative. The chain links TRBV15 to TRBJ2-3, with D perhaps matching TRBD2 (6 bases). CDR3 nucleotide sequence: TGTGCCACCAGCAGAGAGGAGGGAGGTACGCAGTATTTT. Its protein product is CATSREEGGTQYF. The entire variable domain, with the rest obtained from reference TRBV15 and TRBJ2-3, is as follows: DAMVIQNPRYQVTQFGKPVTLSCSQTLNHNVMYWYQQKSSQAPKLLFHYYDKDFNNEADTPDNFQSRRPNTSFCFLDIRSPGLGDTAMYLCATSREEGGTQYFGPGTRLTVL.